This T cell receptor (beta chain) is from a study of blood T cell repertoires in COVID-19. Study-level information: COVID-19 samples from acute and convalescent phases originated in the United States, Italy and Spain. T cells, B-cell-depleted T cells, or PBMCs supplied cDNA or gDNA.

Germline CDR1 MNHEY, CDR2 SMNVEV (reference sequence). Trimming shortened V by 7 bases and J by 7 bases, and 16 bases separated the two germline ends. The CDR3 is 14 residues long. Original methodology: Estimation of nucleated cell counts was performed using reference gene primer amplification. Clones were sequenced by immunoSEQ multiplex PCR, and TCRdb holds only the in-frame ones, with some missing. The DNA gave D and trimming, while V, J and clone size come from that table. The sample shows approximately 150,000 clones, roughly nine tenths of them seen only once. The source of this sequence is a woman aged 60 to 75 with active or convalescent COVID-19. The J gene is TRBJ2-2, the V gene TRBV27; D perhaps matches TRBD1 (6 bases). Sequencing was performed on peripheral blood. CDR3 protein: CASTWAGVVGELFF. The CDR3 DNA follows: TGTGCCAGCACTTGGGCAGGGGTGGTCGGGGAGCTGTTTTTT.